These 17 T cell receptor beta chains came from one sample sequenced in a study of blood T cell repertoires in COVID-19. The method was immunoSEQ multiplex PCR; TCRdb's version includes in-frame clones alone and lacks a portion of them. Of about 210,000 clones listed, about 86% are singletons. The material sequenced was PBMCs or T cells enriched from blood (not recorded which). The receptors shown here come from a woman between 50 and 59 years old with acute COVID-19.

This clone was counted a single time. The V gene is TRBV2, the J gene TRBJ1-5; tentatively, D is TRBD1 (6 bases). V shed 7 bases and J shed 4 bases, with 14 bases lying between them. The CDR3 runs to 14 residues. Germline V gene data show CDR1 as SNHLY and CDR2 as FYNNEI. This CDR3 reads CASKVGTQNQPQHF. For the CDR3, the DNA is TGTGCCAGCAAAGTTGGGACACAGAATCAGCCCCAGCATTTT.

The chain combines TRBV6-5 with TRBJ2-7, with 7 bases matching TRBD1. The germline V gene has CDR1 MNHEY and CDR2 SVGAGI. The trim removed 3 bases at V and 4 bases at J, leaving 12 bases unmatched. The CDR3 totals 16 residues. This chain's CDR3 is CASSYSGQATTYEQYF. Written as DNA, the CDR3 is TGTGCCAGCAGTTATTCTGGACAGGCGACTACATACGAGCAGTACTTC.

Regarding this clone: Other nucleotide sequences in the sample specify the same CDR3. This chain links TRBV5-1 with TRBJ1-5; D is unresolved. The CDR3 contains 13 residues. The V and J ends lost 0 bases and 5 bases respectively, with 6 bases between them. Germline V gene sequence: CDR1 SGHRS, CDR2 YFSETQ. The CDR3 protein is CASSLVPDQPQHF. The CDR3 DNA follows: TGCGCCAGCAGCTTGGTTCCTGATCAGCCCCAGCATTTT.

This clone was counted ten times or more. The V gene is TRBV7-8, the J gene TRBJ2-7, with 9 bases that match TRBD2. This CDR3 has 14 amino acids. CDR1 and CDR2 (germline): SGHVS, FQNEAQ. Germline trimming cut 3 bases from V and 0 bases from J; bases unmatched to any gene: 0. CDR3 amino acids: CASSFSGGSYEQYF. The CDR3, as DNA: TGTGCCAGCAGCTTTAGCGGGGGCTCCTACGAGCAGTACTTC.

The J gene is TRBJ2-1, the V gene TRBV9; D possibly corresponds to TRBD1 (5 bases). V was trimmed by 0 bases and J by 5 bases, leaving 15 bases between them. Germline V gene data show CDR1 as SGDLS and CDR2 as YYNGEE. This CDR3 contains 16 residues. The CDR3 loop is CASSVGPGPRNNEQFF. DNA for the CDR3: TGTGCCAGCAGCGTAGGCCCAGGGCCCAGGAACAATGAGCAGTTCTTC.

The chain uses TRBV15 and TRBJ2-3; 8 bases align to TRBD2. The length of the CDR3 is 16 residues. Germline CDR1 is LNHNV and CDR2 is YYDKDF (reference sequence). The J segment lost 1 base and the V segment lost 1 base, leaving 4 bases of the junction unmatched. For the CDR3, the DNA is TGTGCCACCAGCAGAGGTCTGACTAGCGGCACAGATACGCAGTATTTT. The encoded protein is CATSRGLTSGTDTQYF. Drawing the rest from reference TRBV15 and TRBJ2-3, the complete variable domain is DAMVIQNPRYQVTQFGKPVTLSCSQTLNHNVMYWYQQKSSQAPKLLFHYYDKDFNNEADTPDNFQSRRPNTSFCFLDIRSPGLGDTAMYLCATSRGLTSGTDTQYFGPGTRLTVL.

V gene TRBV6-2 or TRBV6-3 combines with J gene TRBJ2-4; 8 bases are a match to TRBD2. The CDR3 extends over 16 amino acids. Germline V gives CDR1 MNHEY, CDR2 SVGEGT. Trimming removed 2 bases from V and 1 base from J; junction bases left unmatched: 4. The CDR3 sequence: CASSYDRGGAKNIQYF. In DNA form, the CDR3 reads TGTGCCAGCAGTTACGACCGGGGGGGCGCCAAAAACATTCAGTACTTC.

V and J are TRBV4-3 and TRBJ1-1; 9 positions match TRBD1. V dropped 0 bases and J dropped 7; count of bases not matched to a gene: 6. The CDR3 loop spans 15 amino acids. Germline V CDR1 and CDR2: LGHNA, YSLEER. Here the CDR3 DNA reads TGCGCCAGCAGCCAAGATCCGGGACAGGGAGATGAAGCTTTCTTT. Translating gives CASSQDPGQGDEAFF.

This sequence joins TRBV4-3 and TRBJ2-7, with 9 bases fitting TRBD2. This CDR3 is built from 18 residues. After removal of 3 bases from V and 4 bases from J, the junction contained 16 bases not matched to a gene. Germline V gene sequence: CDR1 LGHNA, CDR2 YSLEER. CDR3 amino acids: CASSQQSSPSGRIYEQYF. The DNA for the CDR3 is TGCGCCAGCAGCCAGCAATCTTCGCCCAGCGGGAGGATTTACGAGCAGTACTTC.

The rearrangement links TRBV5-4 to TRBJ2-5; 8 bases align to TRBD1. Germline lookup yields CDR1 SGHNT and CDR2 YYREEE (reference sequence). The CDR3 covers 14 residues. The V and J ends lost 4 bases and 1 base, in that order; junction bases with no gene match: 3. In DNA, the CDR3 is TGTGCCAGCAGCAACGGACAGGGCCAAGAGACCCAGTACTTC. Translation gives CASSNGQGQETQYF.

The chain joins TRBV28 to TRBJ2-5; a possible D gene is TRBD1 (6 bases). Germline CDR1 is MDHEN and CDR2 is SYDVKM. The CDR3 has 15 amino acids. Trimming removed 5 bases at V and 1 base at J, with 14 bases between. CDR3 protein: CASSLPRGIQETQYF. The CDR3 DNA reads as TGTGCCAGCAGTCTACCCAGGGGAATCCAAGAGACCCAGTACTTC.

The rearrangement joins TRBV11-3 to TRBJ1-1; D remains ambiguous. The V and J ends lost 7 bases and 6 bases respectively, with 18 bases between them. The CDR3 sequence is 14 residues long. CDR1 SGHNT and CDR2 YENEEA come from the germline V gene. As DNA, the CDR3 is TGTGCCAGCAACCCCCCCCTCGGAGGGTCTGAAGCTTTCTTT. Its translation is CASNPPLGGSEAFF.

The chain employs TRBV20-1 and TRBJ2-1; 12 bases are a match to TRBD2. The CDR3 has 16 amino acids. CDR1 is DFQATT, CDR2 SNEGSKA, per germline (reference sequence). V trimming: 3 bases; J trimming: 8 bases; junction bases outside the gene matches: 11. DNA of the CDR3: TGCAGTGCTAGTGGGCTAGCGGGGGGGGTAGTGGATGAGCAGTTCTTC. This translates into CSASGLAGGVVDEQFF.

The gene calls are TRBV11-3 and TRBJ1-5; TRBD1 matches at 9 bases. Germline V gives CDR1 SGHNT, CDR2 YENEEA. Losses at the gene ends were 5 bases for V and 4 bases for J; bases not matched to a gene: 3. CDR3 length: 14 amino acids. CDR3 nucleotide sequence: TGTGCCAGCAGCGGGGACAGGGAGAATCAGCCCCAGCATTTT. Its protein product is CASSGDRENQPQHF.

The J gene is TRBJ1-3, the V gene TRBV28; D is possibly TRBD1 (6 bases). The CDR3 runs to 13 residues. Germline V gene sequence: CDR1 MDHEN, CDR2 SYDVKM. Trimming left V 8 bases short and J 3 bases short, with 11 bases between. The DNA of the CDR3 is TGTGCCAGCGGCTCAGGGGTTGGAAACACCATATATTTT. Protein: CASGSGVGNTIYF. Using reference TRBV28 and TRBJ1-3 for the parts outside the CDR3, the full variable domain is DVKVTQSSRYLVKRTGEKVFLECVQDMDHENMFWYRQDPGLGLRLIYFSYDVKMKEKGDIPEGYSVSREKKERFSLILESASTNQTSMYLCASGSGVGNTIYFGEGSWLTVV.

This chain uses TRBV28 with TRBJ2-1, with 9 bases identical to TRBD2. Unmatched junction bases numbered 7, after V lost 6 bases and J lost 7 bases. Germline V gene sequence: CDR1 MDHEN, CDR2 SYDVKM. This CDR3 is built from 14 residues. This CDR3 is CASRQPGLANEQFF. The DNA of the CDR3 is TGTGCCAGCAGGCAACCGGGACTAGCAAATGAGCAGTTCTTC.

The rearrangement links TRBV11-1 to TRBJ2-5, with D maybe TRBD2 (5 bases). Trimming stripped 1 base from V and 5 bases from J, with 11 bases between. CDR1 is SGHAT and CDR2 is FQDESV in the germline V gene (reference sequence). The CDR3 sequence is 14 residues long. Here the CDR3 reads CASSLDPRGETQYF. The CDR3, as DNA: TGTGCCAGCAGCTTAGACCCTAGAGGGGAGACCCAGTACTTC. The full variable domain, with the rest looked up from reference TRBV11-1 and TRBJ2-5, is EAEVAQSPRYKITEKSQAVAFWCDPISGHATLYWYRQILGQGPELLVQFQDESVVDDSQLPKDRFSAERLKGVDSTLKIQPAELGDSAMYLCASSLDPRGETQYFGPGTRLLVL.